This T cell receptor beta chain was identified during a study of cytomegalovirus exposure and HLA in healthy donors. Study-level results: Reports described diagnosis of cytomegalovirus status by the classifier as highly specific and sensitive.

Use of 60 Vbeta and 13 Jbeta primers characterized the PCR. Libraries were prepared by immunoSEQ multiplex PCR; TCRdb keeps only in-frame clonotypes and omits some of them. The sample contains about 60,000 clones, over 75% of which appear only once. As regards this clone: Its antigen is not known.

The TCR was taken from a man aged 18 to 30 in good health and CMV-seronegative. Sequencing was performed on PBMCs.

CDR3 amino acids: CASLTGYANTEAFF. As DNA, the CDR3 is TGTGCCAGCCTTACAGGGTACGCGAACACTGAAGCTTTCTTT. The chain couples TRBV6-4 to TRBJ1-1; D is perhaps TRBD1 (6 bases). V was shortened by 8 bases and J by 1 base, with 14 bases between the two germline ends. From germline, CDR1 is MRHNA and CDR2 SNTAGT. This CDR3 contains 14 residues.